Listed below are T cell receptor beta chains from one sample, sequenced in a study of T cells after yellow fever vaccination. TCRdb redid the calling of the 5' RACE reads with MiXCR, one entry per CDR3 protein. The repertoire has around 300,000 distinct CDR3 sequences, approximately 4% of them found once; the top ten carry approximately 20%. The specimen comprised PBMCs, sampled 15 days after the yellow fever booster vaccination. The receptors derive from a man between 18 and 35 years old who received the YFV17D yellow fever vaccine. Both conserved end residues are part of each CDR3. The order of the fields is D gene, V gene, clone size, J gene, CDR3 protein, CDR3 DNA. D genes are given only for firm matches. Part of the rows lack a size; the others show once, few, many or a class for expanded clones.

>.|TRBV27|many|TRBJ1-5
CASSFDGSNQPQHF
TGTGCCAGCAGTTTCGACGGAAGCAATCAGCCCCAGCATTTT
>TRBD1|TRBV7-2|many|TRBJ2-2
CASSSRQGRFGELFF
TGTGCCAGCAGCTCGAGACAGGGGAGGTTCGGGGAGCTGTTTTTT
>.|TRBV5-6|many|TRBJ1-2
CASSHQGPNYGYTF
TGTGCCAGCAGCCACCAGGGGCCTAACTATGGCTACACCTTC
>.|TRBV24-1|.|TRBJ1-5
CATSDPSAADRLHF
TGTGCCACCAGTGATCCATCGGCGGCCGATAGATTGCATTTT
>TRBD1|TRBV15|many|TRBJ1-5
CATSRDWDRNQPQHF
TGTGCCACCAGCAGAGATTGGGACAGGAATCAGCCCCAGCATTTT
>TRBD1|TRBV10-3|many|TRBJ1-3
CATHQRDSSGNTIYF
TGTGCCACCCATCAGCGGGACAGCTCTGGAAACACCATATATTTT
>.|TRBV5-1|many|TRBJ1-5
CASSSDGSQPQHF
TGCGCCAGCAGCTCGGATGGTAGTCAGCCCCAGCATTTT
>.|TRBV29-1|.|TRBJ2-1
CSVVKWGGGNEQFF
TGCAGCGTCGTCAAATGGGGGGGCGGGAATGAGCAGTTCTTC
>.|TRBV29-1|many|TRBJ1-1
CSAPTEDTEAFF
TGCAGCGCCCCGACAGAAGACACTGAAGCTTTCTTT
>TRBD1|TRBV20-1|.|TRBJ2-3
CSYEDDRGLVDTDTQYF
TGCAGTTACGAAGATGACAGGGGGCTTGTGGACACAGATACGCAGTATTTT
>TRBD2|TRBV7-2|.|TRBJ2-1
CASSLGGRLAVGGEQFF
TGTGCCAGCAGCTTAGGAGGGAGACTAGCGGTAGGGGGTGAGCAGTTCTTC
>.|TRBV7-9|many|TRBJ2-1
CASSPVGDGNEQFF
TGTGCCAGCAGTCCCGTAGGGGACGGGAATGAGCAGTTCTTC
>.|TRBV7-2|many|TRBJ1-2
CASSRARTISYGYTF
TGTGCCAGCAGCCGCGCCCGCACCATCTCGTATGGCTACACCTTC
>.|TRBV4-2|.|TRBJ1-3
CASSQGGLDSGNTIYF
TGTGCCAGCAGCCAAGGTGGTTTGGACTCTGGAAACACCATATATTTT
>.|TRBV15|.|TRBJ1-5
CATSRINQPQHF
TGTGCCACCAGCAGAATCAATCAGCCCCAGCATTTT
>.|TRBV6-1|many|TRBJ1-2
CASRRDGTRNYGYTF
TGTGCCAGCAGGAGGGATGGGACGCGGAACTATGGCTACACCTTC
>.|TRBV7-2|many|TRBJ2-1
CASSSSPGYSYNEQFF
TGTGCCAGCAGCTCCAGTCCAGGGTATTCCTACAATGAGCAGTTCTTC
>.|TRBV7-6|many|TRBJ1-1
CASVPYSGQGQRGGGTEAFF
TGTGCCAGCGTCCCCTATTCCGGCCAAGGACAGAGGGGCGGCGGCACTGAAGCTTTCTTT
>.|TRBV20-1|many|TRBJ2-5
CSASGGAQETQYF
TGCAGTGCTAGTGGAGGGGCTCAAGAGACCCAGTACTTC
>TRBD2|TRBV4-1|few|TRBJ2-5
CASSQAGGGSETQYF
TGCGCCAGCAGCCAAGCAGGCGGGGGGTCGGAGACCCAGTACTTC
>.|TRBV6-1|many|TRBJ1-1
CASSVTARITEAFF
TGTGCCAGCAGCGTAACCGCCCGGATCACTGAAGCTTTCTTT
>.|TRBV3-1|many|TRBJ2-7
CASSQDATEGNEQYF
TGTGCCAGCAGCCAAGACGCAACAGAGGGCAACGAGCAGTACTTC
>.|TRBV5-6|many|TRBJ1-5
CASSSSPTEQPQHF
TGTGCCAGCAGCTCTAGTCCGACCGAGCAGCCCCAGCATTTT
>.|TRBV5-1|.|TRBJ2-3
CASSLDSGFCTDTQYF
TGCGCCAGCAGCTTGGACAGCGGGTTTTGCACAGATACGCAGTATTTT
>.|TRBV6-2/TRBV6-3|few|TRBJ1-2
CASTDRDAGGYTF
TGTGCCAGCACCGATCGGGACGCGGGTGGCTACACCTTC
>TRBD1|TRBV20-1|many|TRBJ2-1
CSALDPGQTLYNEQFF
TGCAGTGCCCTAGACCCGGGACAGACTCTCTACAATGAGCAGTTCTTC
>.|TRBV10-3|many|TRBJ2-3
CAISGTDNTDTQYF
TGTGCCATCAGTGGAACGGACAACACAGATACGCAGTATTTT
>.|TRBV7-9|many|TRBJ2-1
CATERTDYNEQFF
TGTGCCACAGAACGGACAGATTACAATGAGCAGTTCTTC
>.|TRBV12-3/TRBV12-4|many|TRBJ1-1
CASSLWDSEAFF
TGTGCCAGCAGTTTATGGGACTCTGAAGCTTTCTTT
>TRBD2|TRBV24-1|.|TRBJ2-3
CATALAGGKDTQYF
TGTGCCACCGCGCTAGCGGGGGGGAAAGATACGCAGTATTTT
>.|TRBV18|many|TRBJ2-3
CASSGPGGADTQYF
TGTGCCAGCTCAGGACCCGGGGGAGCAGATACGCAGTATTTT
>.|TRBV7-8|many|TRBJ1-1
CASSPINLNTEAFF
TGTGCCAGCAGCCCGATTAACTTGAACACTGAAGCTTTCTTT
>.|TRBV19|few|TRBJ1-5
CASSYTRVSNQPQHF
TGTGCCAGTAGTTATACCCGAGTAAGCAATCAGCCCCAGCATTTT
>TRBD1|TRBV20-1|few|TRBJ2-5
CSARGVRDSGQETQYF
TGCAGTGCTAGAGGCGTTCGGGACAGCGGACAAGAGACCCAGTACTTC
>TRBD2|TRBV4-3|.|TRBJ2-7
CASSRESGGTSYEQYF
TGCGCCAGCAGCCGGGAATCGGGGGGAACCTCCTACGAGCAGTACTTC